The rows below give T cell receptor beta chains drawn from one sample of a study of neoadjuvant anti-PD-1 for oral cavity cancer. The assay was immunoSEQ multiplex PCR, and TCRdb's table has in-frame clones only and misses some. The profile shows about 15,000 clones, roughly two thirds of them singletons. This specimen was PBMCs, taken before nivolumab (anti-PD-1) treatment. The source of these receptors is a person aged 35 to 85 with oral cavity squamous cell carcinoma. CDR3s include the opening cysteine and the closing phenylalanine or tryptophan. The order of the fields is V gene, J gene, clone size, CDR3 length, D gene, CDR3 DNA, CDR3 protein. D genes are given only for firm matches. Clone sizes are given selectively: once, few, many, or a class where the clone is expanded.

V gene: TRBV7-9; J gene: TRBJ2-7; clone size: few; CDR3 length: 11; D gene: -; CDR3 DNA: TGTGCCAGCAGCGGCCGACAGGAGCAGTACTTC; CDR3 protein: CASSGRQEQYF
V gene: TRBV5-5; J gene: TRBJ1-2; clone size: -; CDR3 length: 15; D gene: TRBD1; CDR3 DNA: TGTGCCAGCAGCCCGGGACAGGGGGCACCCTATGGCTACACCTTC; CDR3 protein: CASSPGQGAPYGYTF
V gene: TRBV7-9; J gene: TRBJ2-3; clone size: once; CDR3 length: 11; D gene: -; CDR3 DNA: TGTGCCATTCAGGAGTTGACCCCGAGGTATTTT; CDR3 protein: CAIQELTPRYF
V gene: TRBV7-9; J gene: TRBJ2-3; clone size: few; CDR3 length: 14; D gene: -; CDR3 DNA: TGTGCCAGCAGCCCATGGCGGGACCCAGATACGCAGTATTTT; CDR3 protein: CASSPWRDPDTQYF
V gene: TRBV15; J gene: TRBJ2-4; clone size: -; CDR3 length: 13; D gene: -; CDR3 DNA: TGTGCCACCAGCAGAGGCAGGGGTGGGGTGCGGTACTTC; CDR3 protein: CATSRGRGGVRYF
V gene: TRBV6-6; J gene: TRBJ1-1; clone size: -; CDR3 length: 13; D gene: -; CDR3 DNA: TGTGCCAGCGAGGGACACTTGAACACTGAAGCTTTCTTT; CDR3 protein: CASEGHLNTEAFF
V gene: TRBV28; J gene: TRBJ2-7; clone size: -; CDR3 length: 13; D gene: -; CDR3 DNA: TGTGCCAGCAGTTTAAACGGTCCCTACGAGCAGTACTTC; CDR3 protein: CASSLNGPYEQYF
V gene: TRBV9; J gene: TRBJ2-5; clone size: -; CDR3 length: 14; D gene: -; CDR3 DNA: TGTGCCAGCAGCGTAGGACTAGGACAAGAGACCCAGTACTTC; CDR3 protein: CASSVGLGQETQYF
V gene: TRBV7-6; J gene: TRBJ2-7; clone size: -; CDR3 length: 13; D gene: -; CDR3 DNA: TGTGCCAGCAGCTATGGACAGTCCTACGAGCAGTACTTC; CDR3 protein: CASSYGQSYEQYF
V gene: TRBV7-2; J gene: TRBJ2-2; clone size: -; CDR3 length: 16; D gene: -; CDR3 DNA: TGTGCCAGCAGCAAAGGGCCAAGAAGGAACACCGGGGAGCTGTTTTTT; CDR3 protein: CASSKGPRRNTGELFF
V gene: TRBV30; J gene: TRBJ2-5; clone size: -; CDR3 length: 13; D gene: -; CDR3 DNA: TGTGCCTGGAGTCGGCGGGAACGAGAGACCCAGTACTTC; CDR3 protein: CAWSRRERETQYF
V gene: TRBV30; J gene: TRBJ2-7; clone size: -; CDR3 length: 16; D gene: TRBD2; CDR3 DNA: TGTGCCTGGAACGGCGGGAGGTTTCCCAGCTCCTACGAGCAGTACTTC; CDR3 protein: CAWNGGRFPSSYEQYF
V gene: TRBV9; J gene: TRBJ1-4; clone size: -; CDR3 length: 15; D gene: -; CDR3 DNA: TGTGCCAGCAGCGCTGGGACAACAACTAATGAAAAACTGTTTTTT; CDR3 protein: CASSAGTTTNEKLFF
V gene: TRBV30; J gene: TRBJ1-6; clone size: -; CDR3 length: 14; D gene: -; CDR3 DNA: TGTGCCTGGAGTGTTGGGACACCTTCTTCACCCCTCCACTTT; CDR3 protein: CAWSVGTPSSPLHF
V gene: TRBV10-3; J gene: TRBJ2-5; clone size: once; CDR3 length: 14; D gene: -; CDR3 DNA: TGTGCCAGTGGAGGGGCAGGGGATTCTGAGACCCAGTACTTC; CDR3 protein: CASGGAGDSETQYF